What follows describes a single T cell receptor beta chain. This record belongs to a study of blood T cells in healthy people across ages. Roughly 10 milliliters was the volume of peripheral blood drawn from each donor. Alongside a J-beta primer mix, a sample-barcoded 5' primer served in a second PCR lasting roughly 6 to 11 cycles. TCRdb itself ran the 5' RACE reads through MiXCR, one entry per CDR3 protein. The sample records approximately 800,000 distinct CDR3 sequences, 56% being singletons. The CDR3 is 14 amino acids. V was cut by 0 bases and J by 6 bases, with 11 bases left in between. In germline, CDR1 is SGHRS, CDR2 YFSETQ.

The chain couples TRBV5-1 to TRBJ2-3; D gene uncertain. Sample: blood. This TCR was sampled from a man aged 40-55 years in good health. Written as DNA, the CDR3 is TGCGCCAGCAGCTTGGTTGGCGGTGGGGATACGCAGTATTTT. It translates to CASSLVGGGDTQYF.